The rows below give T cell receptor beta chains drawn from one sample of a study of T cells expressing NK-cell markers. Using the 5' RACE reads, TCRdb records one entry per CDR3 protein without DNA. Reported are 5,500 to 7,500 distinct CDR3 sequences; the ten largest clones contain roughly 57%. Sequenced material: blood T cells: a sorted CD56 or NKG2C T cell subset, CD4+ or CD8+ T cells, or bulk PBMC T cells (not recorded which). These TCRs come from a man aged 18 to 69 in good health. Both conserved end residues are part of each CDR3. Clone size is stated in some rows and not others, as once, few, many or a class when expanded.

TRBJ2-2 | TRBV23-1 | NA | CASSQSRDSNTGELFF
TRBJ1-5 | TRBV2 | NA | CASSSPGRRSNQPQHF
TRBJ2-7 | TRBV7-9 | NA | CASSPGLVYEQYF
TRBJ1-6 | TRBV19 | NA | CASSTSTIGVVGTPLHF
TRBJ2-1 | TRBV20-1 | NA | CSATPGGGLYNEQFF
TRBJ2-3 | TRBV5-1 | medium-sized | CASSLGQFDFTDTQYF
TRBJ2-5 | TRBV6-4 | NA | CASSDLAGVETQYF
TRBJ1-2 | TRBV6-1 | NA | CASKSRDRGLYGYTF
TRBJ2-2 | TRBV6-1 | medium-sized | CASAWGQGVTGELFF
TRBJ1-1 | TRBV20-1 | NA | CSAKQGETEAFF
TRBJ1-1 | TRBV9 | medium-sized | CASSPNWGDEAFF
TRBJ2-1 | TRBV6-4 | NA | CASSDRQTGEQFF
TRBJ2-7 | TRBV20-1 | NA | CSARPRDREYEQYF
TRBJ2-6 | TRBV4-1 | NA | CASSQEGGSGANVLTF
TRBJ2-3 | TRBV6-4 | NA | CASSDSPMGTQYF
TRBJ2-3 | TRBV6-1 | NA | CASRTPIGDTQYF
TRBJ2-6 | TRBV5-1 | NA | CASSPPGTPLSGANVLTF
TRBJ2-2 | TRBV7-2 | NA | CASSLVKRLETAGELFF
TRBJ2-3 | TRBV6-1 | NA | CASRVTVTSTDTQYF
TRBJ2-7 | TRBV7-6 | NA | CASSLLPTKEQYF
TRBJ2-5 | TRBV11-3 | NA | CASRWVQETQYF
TRBJ1-1 | TRBV18 | NA | CASSTSYRDNTEAFF
TRBJ2-5 | TRBV7-2 | NA | CASSRGGAGWTQYF
TRBJ2-3 | TRBV20-1 | NA | CSALPTSAFTDTQYF
TRBJ2-2 | TRBV12-3/TRBV12-4 | NA | CASSPRTGGVSGELFF
TRBJ1-2 | TRBV19 | NA | CASSPGTGYGYTF
TRBJ2-1 | TRBV6-4 | NA | CASSDSARGSYNEQFF
TRBJ2-1 | TRBV20-1 | NA | CSARDLKQGYEQFF
TRBJ1-2 | TRBV6-1 | NA | CASRTQGQGRYGYTF
TRBJ2-3 | TRBV6-4 | NA | CASSDEAGGHTDTQYF
TRBJ2-1 | TRBV4-2 | NA | CASSQDQERGAIDEQFF
TRBJ2-6 | TRBV15 | NA | CATSCPGTGETGANVLTF
TRBJ2-7 | TRBV9 | NA | CASSPVVGGGTTYEQYF
TRBJ2-6 | TRBV3-1 | NA | CASSQGLTGANVLTF
TRBJ2-7 | TRBV30 | NA | CAWSSTPDSSYEQYF
TRBJ2-3 | TRBV7-9 | NA | CASSFSGGPDTQYF
TRBJ2-2 | TRBV3-1 | NA | CASSLGGYETGELFF
TRBJ2-3 | TRBV5-8 | NA | CASSFVLADTQYF
TRBJ2-1 | TRBV6-1 | NA | CASSEKSGDYNEQFF
TRBJ2-5 | TRBV20-1 | NA | CSARPAGGWETQYF
TRBJ2-5 | TRBV5-5 | NA | CASSLRTDRGETQYF
TRBJ1-6 | TRBV20-1 | NA | CSASLSTGFSPLHF
TRBJ2-3 | TRBV4-2 | NA | CASSSRQGETDTQYF
TRBJ2-7 | TRBV9 | NA | CASSKGTSYEQYF
TRBJ1-3 | TRBV10-1 | NA | CASAGQRGNTIYF
TRBJ2-5 | TRBV27 | NA | CASSPYTQGGETQYF
TRBJ1-6 | TRBV20-1 | NA | CSARDGYRENSPLHF
TRBJ2-6 | TRBV19 | NA | CASSVGQTSGANVLTF
TRBJ2-1 | TRBV6-1 | NA | CASSDRLAGYNEQFF
TRBJ2-1 | TRBV9 | NA | CASNEGGYNEQFF
TRBJ2-5 | TRBV20-1 | NA | CSASRVGVFEETQYF
TRBJ2-7 | TRBV21-1 | NA | CASSKVVPGLGLEQYF
TRBJ2-3 | TRBV6-1 | NA | CASSVGPESTDTQYF
TRBJ2-2 | TRBV6-1 | NA | CASSVIPGTRGSGELFF
TRBJ1-5 | TRBV28 | NA | CASSLDKGAGFNQPQHF
TRBJ1-2 | TRBV14 | NA | CASSQGAHPYGYTF
TRBJ2-7 | TRBV28 | NA | CASRLGQGETYEQYF
TRBJ2-3 | TRBV3-1 | NA | CASSQEVGGATDTQYF
TRBJ2-7 | TRBV20-1 | medium-sized | CSAPKGGRLTYEQYF
TRBJ2-1 | TRBV6-4 | NA | CATSAGGHNEQFF